The sequence of this T cell receptor (beta chain) was determined in a study of radiation and T cells in renal cell carcinoma. Germline assignment: CDR1 MNHNS and CDR2 SASEGT. V lost 2 bases to trimming and J lost 5 bases; unmatched junction nucleotides: 3. The CDR3 length is 14 residues. Only in-frame clones appear in the TCRdb table, and some are missing; sequencing was by immunoSEQ multiplex PCR. The data show about 49,000 clones, 80% seen once. Whole-study results and caveats: From baseline, blood top tumor clonotypes peaked at 2 weeks post-radiation.

This clone was recorded a few times. Its antigen is still unknown. As to time point: blood 2 weeks post-SBRT. Specified treatment: 15 Gy SBRT to primary tumor, nephrectomy 4 weeks later. Blood was sampled at baseline, 2 weeks and 4 weeks after SBRT. The chain couples TRBV6-1 to TRBJ1-2, with 9 nucleotides matching TRBD1. Sequenced material: blood, taken from a patient whose treatment included radiotherapy and nephrectomy. The receptor comes from a woman in her 70s with renal cell carcinoma. The CDR3 DNA reads as TGTGCCAGCAGTGAACGTGGACAGGGGTATGGCTACACCTTC. Translating gives CASSERGQGYGYTF.